The T cell receptor (beta chain) described here comes from a study of cytomegalovirus exposure and HLA in healthy donors. Broader study findings: A list of 150 or so TCR beta chains associated with cytomegalovirus was given. Usually a TCR sequence was rare, but some public TCRs were found in many donors. There were a few CMV-associated chains whose specificity for CMV antigens was confirmed in vitro.

The approximately 120-subject validation cohort, separate from the approximately 630-subject first cohort, included the donors. With respect to this clone: Its matching antigen is unknown.

Clones were sequenced by immunoSEQ multiplex PCR, and TCRdb holds only the in-frame ones, with some missing. The sample lists 50,000 to 65,000 clones, over 85% occurring once. The length of the CDR3 is 18 residues. After removal of 3 bases from V and 0 bases from J, the junction contained 6 bases not matched to a gene. Germline V gene lookup returns CDR1 SGHNT and CDR2 YYREEE (reference sequence). This rearrangement joins TRBV5-4 to TRBJ2-2; TRBD1 matches 12 bases. Sequencing was done on a sample of PBMCs. This sequence originates from a woman aged 18-29 years in good health and CMV-seropositive. The CDR3 reads CASSSGTGGAANTGELFF. The CDR3 nucleotides are TGTGCCAGCAGCTCCGGGACAGGGGGCGCCGCGAACACCGGGGAGCTGTTTTTT.